This record looks at one TCR beta chain sequence and its context. Its target antigen remains unknown. Base qualities are not recorded, but no much larger clone differs from it by a single base. The CDR3 spans 15 residues, from the cysteine through the phenylalanine. Solely the CDR3 DNA is kept, with 45 bases framed from the first base. V is shortened by 4 bases, J by 2 bases, and the region joining them spans 15 bases. CDR1 and CDR2, looked up from the germline V gene (reference sequence), are LNHDA and SQIVND. These data belong to a study of T cells after yellow fever vaccination (dated 2019 in TCRdb). With respect to the entire study: Libraries from fractions with low cell numbers were prepared with the SMART-Seq v4 Ultra Low Input RNA kit. Bulk TCR alpha and beta repertoires were sequenced longitudinally to track T-cell clones before and after primary and booster YFV17D yellow fever vaccination. Two healthy male donors, one aged 18 to 29 and one aged 30 to 40 years, made up the cohort. Blood samples were taken at several timepoints before and after primary and secondary immunization, and bulk PBMC replicates and cell subsets were isolated.

In light of the paper, this sample's treatment or condition label describes: live attenuated yellow fever vaccine strain. At each blood-draw timepoint, two biological replicates of bulk PBMCs were collected. PBMCs were isolated from peripheral blood using a standard Ficoll-Paque protocol. TriZol was used to extract RNA from bulk PBMCs, from CD4 and CD8 fractions, and from dextramer-positive and dextramer-negative fractions. TCR cDNA was made using 5'RACE template switching, a step that added a universal primer site and unique molecular identifiers. Priming for cDNA synthesis came from both the TCR alpha and TCR beta constant segments. Libraries were amplified in two PCR steps, with sample barcodes and sequencing adapters added in the second step. Sequencing of libraries was done on Illumina HiSeq 2500 (2x100 bp) or NovaSeq (2x150 bp). As for the authors' bioinformatics: MIGEC was used to demultiplex reads and collapse the reads into UMI consensus sequences, and MiXCR was used for V(D)J alignment. Vaccine-responding clonotypes were identified with edgeR using replicate PBMC samples, with FDR below 0.01 and a log2 fold change above 5 up to day 15 being required. Each bulk clonotype received a CD4 or CD8 identity based on whether the sequenced CD4 or CD8 repertoire contained that clonotype at higher abundance. TCRdb took the public reads, trimmed them with fastp at Q25, ran MiXCR for clone calling and kept in-frame beta chains. All rows with the same CDR3 protein become a single entry with the most common DNA and genes. The V and J calls come from TCRdb's annotation, not from the publication. Across this sample there are around 600,000 distinct CDR3 sequences, with approximately 13% seen only once. The ten largest account for 15% of the sample.

General findings and caveats noted by the study authors: FACS-sorted repertoires could contain abundant contaminating clonotypes from the bulk population, so computational filtering was required. Compared with the primary T-cell response, the secondary T-cell response was faster but weaker, reaching its peak on day 5 rather than on day 15. A small fraction of clonotypes showed up in both the CD4 and CD8 compartments, probably as a result of convergent recombination. Only a couple of donors were included in the study, so the extent to which the findings can be generalized is limited. Most clones expanded after primary vaccination were re-detected after the booster (approximately 95% of CD4 and 80% to 90% of CD8), suggesting broad memory maintenance.

The material was PBMCs, obtained on the day of the yellow fever booster vaccination. This clonotype was sampled from a man younger than 40 who received the YFV17D yellow fever vaccine. Recombination linked TRBV19 to TRBJ2-7, and possibly TRBD2, on 5 matching bases. DNA sequence: TGTGCCAGTAGTAAGGAGGTCGGCCTCACCTACGAGCAGTACTTC. This encodes CASSKEVGLTYEQYF.